This record covers a single T cell receptor beta chain. TCR sequencing covered a few patients who responded to pembrolizumab. This entry belongs to a study of PD-1 blockade in mismatch repair-deficient tumors. The CDR3 extends over 13 amino acids. Deletions cut 3 bases from V and 4 bases from J, with 10 bases between. The germline V gene encodes CDR1 MDHEN and CDR2 SYDVKM. Assay used: immunoSEQ multiplex PCR; TCRdb lists only in-frame clones, some missing. The sample holds roughly 120,000 clones, 85% to 90% seen once. The origin of this receptor is an adult with mismatch repair-deficient cancer. V gene TRBV28 combines with J gene TRBJ2-7, with D perhaps TRBD2 (7 bases). The sample consisted of peripheral blood, taken 70 to 73 weeks after starting pembrolizumab. The CDR3 sequence: CASSFRGAYEQYF. CDR3 DNA sequence: TGTGCCAGCAGTTTTCGGGGGGCGTACGAGCAGTACTTC.